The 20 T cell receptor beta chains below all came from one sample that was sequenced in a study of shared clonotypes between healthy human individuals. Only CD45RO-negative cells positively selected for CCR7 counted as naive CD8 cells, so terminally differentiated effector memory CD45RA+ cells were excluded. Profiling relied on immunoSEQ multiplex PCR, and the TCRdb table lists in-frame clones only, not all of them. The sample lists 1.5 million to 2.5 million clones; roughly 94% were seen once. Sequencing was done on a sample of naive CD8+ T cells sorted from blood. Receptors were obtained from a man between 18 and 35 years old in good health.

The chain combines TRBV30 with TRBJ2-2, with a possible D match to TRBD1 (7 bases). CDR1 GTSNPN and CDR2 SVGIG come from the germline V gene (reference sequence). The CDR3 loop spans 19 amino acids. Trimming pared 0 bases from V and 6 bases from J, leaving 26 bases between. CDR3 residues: CAWSVDLIWEQGTAGELFF. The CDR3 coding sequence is TGTGCCTGGAGTGTAGATCTAATTTGGGAACAGGGGACTGCCGGGGAGCTGTTTTTT.

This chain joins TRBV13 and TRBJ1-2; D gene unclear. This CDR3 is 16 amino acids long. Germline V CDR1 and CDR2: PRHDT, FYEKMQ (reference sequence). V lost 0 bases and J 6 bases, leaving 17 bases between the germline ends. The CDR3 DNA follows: TGTGCCAGCAGCTTAGGTCATCTGCTTTTCGTTGATGGCTACACCTTC. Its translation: CASSLGHLLFVDGYTF.

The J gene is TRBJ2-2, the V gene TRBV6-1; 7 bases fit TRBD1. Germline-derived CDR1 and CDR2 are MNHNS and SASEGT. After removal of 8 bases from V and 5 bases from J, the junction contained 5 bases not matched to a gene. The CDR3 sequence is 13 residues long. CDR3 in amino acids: CASETGLTGELFF. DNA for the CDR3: TGTGCCAGCGAGACAGGGTTAACCGGGGAGCTGTTTTTT.

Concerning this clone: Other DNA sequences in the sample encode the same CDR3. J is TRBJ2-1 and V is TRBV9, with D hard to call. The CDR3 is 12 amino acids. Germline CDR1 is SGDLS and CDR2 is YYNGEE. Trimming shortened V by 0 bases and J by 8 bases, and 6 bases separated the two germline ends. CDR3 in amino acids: CASSVGLDEQFF. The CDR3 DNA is TGTGCCAGCAGCGTAGGCCTCGATGAGCAGTTCTTC.

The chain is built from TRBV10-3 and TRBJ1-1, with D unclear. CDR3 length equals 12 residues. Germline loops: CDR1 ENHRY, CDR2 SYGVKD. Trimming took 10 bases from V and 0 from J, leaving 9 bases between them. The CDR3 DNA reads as TGTGCCACCGGACCCTTGAACACTGAAGCTTTCTTT. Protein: CATGPLNTEAFF.

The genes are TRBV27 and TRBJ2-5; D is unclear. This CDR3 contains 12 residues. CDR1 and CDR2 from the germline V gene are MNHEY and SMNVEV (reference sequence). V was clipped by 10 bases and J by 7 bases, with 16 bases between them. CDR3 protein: CATTNPSGTQYF. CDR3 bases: TGTGCCACGACCAACCCTTCCGGGACCCAGTACTTC.

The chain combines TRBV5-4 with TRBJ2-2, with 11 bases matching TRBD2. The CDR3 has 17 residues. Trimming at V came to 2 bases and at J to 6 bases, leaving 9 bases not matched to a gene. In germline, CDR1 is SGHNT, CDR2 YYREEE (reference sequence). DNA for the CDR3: TGTGCCAGCAGCTTAAGTAGCGGGAGGGCCCGCGCCGGGGAGCTGTTTTTT. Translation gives CASSLSSGRARAGELFF.

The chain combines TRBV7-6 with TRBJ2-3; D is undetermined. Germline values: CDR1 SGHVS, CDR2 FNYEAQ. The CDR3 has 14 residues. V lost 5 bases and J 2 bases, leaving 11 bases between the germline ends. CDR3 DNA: TGTGCCAGCAGCCTCGGACCGACCACAGATACGCAGTATTTT. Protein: CASSLGPTTDTQYF.

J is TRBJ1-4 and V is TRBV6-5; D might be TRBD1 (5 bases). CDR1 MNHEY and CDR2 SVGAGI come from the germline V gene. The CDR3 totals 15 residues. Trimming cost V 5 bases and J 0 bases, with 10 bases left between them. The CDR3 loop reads CASSLGLTTNEKLFF. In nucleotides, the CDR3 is TGTGCCAGCAGTCTGGGACTAACAACTAATGAAAAACTGTTTTTT.

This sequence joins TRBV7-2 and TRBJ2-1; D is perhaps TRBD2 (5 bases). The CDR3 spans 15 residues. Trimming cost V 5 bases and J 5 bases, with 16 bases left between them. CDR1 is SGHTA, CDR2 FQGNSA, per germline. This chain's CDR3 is CASSPSPLANNEQFF. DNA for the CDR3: TGTGCCAGCAGCCCCAGTCCGCTAGCTAACAATGAGCAGTTCTTC.

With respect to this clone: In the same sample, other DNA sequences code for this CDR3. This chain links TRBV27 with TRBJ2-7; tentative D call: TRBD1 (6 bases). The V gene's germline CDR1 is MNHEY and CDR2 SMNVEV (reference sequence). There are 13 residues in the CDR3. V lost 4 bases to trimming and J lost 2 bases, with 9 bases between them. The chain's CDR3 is CASSWAGAYEQYF. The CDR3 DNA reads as TGTGCCAGCAGTTGGGCAGGGGCCTACGAGCAGTACTTC.

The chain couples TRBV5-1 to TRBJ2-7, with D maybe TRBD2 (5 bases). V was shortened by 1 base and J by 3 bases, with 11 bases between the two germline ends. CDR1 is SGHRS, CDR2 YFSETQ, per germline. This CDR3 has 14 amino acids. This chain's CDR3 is CASSLFGVNYEQYF. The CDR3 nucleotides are TGCGCCAGCAGCTTGTTCGGGGTTAACTACGAGCAGTACTTC.

DNA of the CDR3: TGTGCCAGCAGCCAAGCAAACCTGTGGGATGTAGCACACGATGAGCAGTTCTTC. Translation: CASSQANLWDVAHDEQFF. The chain recombines TRBV14 with TRBJ2-1, with no clear D. The CDR3 consists of 18 residues. The V gene lost 1 base and the J gene lost 8 bases, with 24 bases spanning the gap. The germline CDR1 and CDR2 sequences are SGHDN and FVKESK.

CDR3 in amino acids: CASSQILAGGDEQFF. The CDR3 DNA sequence: TGCGCCAGCAGCCAGATACTAGCGGGAGGCGATGAGCAGTTCTTC. The chain links TRBV4-1 to TRBJ2-1; 12 nucleotides align to TRBD2. The V and J ends lost 3 bases and 8 bases, in that order; junction bases with no gene match: 5. Looked up from germline, CDR1 is MGHRA and CDR2 is YSYEKL. This CDR3 contains 15 residues.

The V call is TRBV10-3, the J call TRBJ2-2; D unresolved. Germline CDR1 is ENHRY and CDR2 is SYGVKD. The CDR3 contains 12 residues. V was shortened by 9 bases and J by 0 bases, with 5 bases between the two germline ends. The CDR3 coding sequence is TGTGCCATTAGCCCGAACACCGGGGAGCTGTTTTTT. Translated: CAISPNTGELFF.

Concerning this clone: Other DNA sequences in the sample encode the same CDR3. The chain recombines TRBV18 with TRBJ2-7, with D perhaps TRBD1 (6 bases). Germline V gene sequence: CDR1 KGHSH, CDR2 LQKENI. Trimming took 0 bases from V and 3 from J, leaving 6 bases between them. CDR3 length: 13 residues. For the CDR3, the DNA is TGTGCCAGCTCACCACCGACAGGCTACGAGCAGTACTTC. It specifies CASSPPTGYEQYF.

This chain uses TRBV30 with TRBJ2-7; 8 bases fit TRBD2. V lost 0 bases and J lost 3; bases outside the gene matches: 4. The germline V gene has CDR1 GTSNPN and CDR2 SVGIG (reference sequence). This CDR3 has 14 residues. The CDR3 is CAWSVYSGNYEQYF. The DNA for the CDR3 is TGTGCCTGGAGTGTGTATAGCGGGAACTACGAGCAGTACTTC.

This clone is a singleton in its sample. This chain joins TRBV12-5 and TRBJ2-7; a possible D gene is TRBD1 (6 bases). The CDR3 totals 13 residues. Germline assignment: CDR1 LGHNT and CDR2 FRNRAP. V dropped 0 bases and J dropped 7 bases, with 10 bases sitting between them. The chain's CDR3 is CASGLVQGWEQYF. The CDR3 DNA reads TGTGCTAGTGGTTTGGTTCAGGGGTGGGAGCAGTACTTC.

The CDR3 sequence: CASSVLGGKGYEQYF. CDR3 DNA sequence: TGTGCCAGCAGTGTCCTTGGCGGGAAGGGTTACGAGCAGTACTTC. The chain employs TRBV27 and TRBJ2-7, with D possibly matching TRBD2 (6 bases). CDR3 size: 15 residues. The germline CDR1 and CDR2 sequences are MNHEY and SMNVEV (reference sequence). V was pared by 5 bases and J by 4 bases, with 18 bases between.

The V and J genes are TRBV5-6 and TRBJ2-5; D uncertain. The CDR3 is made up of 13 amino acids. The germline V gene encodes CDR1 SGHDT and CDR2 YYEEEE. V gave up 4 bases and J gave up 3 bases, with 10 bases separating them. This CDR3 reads CASSPPVEETQYF. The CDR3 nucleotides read TGTGCCAGCAGCCCTCCGGTGGAAGAGACCCAGTACTTC.